This TCR beta chain was identified in a study of blood T cell repertoires in COVID-19. The germline gives CDR1 SQVTM, CDR2 ANQGSEA. J was trimmed by 4 bases and V by 2 bases; bases with no gene match: 3. This CDR3 comprises 13 residues. Original handling: Estimates of nucleated cell counts were drawn from the amplification of reference gene primers. The method was immunoSEQ multiplex PCR; TCRdb's version includes in-frame clones alone and lacks a portion of them. That table gives V, J and clone size, and the DNA gave D and trimming. In the table there are over 250,000 clones, over 80% of which are singletons. Seattle researchers signed up patients amid active infection and tracked them longitudinally.

The specimen sequenced was peripheral blood. The origin of this receptor is a woman aged 70-85 years with COVID-19, enrolled during active disease. The rearrangement links TRBV29-1 to TRBJ1-1, with 8 positions matching TRBD1. The CDR3 spells CSVEKQGGTEAFF. In nucleotides, the CDR3 is TGCAGCGTTGAAAAACAGGGGGGCACTGAAGCTTTCTTT.